These 7 T cell receptor beta chains originate from one sample sequenced in a study of T cells in Graves' hyperthyroidism and ophthalmopathy. What was amplified from RNA transcripts were TCR beta CDR3 regions. A set of HTBI primers served as the primers for a first-round RT-PCR of the TCR CDR3. TCRdb recomputed calls from the multiplex PCR reads with MiXCR, one row per CDR3 protein. The table shows fewer than 700,000 distinct CDR3 sequences, with around 15% occurring only once. The sequenced sample consisted of blood. The source of these receptors is a woman aged 25-40 years with Graves' hyperthyroidism.

This clonotype was recorded a few times. The chain has TRBV7-9 and TRBJ2-2; D is perhaps TRBD1 (6 bases). Looked up from germline, CDR1 is SEHNR and CDR2 is FQNEAQ (reference sequence). Trimming cost V 7 bases and J 4 bases, with 13 bases left between them. CDR3 length equals 14 residues. CDR3 loop: CASINRVTTGELFF. The CDR3 DNA is TGTGCCAGCATCAACAGGGTAACCACCGGGGAGCTGTTTTTT.

This clonotype appeared a few times. V usage is TRBV6-2 or TRBV6-3 and J usage is TRBJ2-1, with D perhaps matching TRBD1 or TRBD2 (5 bases each). In germline, CDR1 is MNHEY, CDR2 SVGEGT. The CDR3 has 12 amino acids. V was clipped by 5 bases and J by 15 bases, with 17 bases between them. CDR3 loop: CASSGAGTSPFF. The CDR3 DNA reads as TGTGCCAGCAGTGGCGCCGGGACGTCGCCGTTCTTC.

This rearrangement joins TRBV7-9 to TRBJ2-6; 12 nucleotides align to TRBD1. The CDR3 spans 18 residues. CDR1 and CDR2 from the germline V gene are SEHNR and FQNEAQ (reference sequence). V shed 5 bases and J 4 bases; nucleotides not matched to a gene: 9. The CDR3 DNA is TGTGCCAGCAGCCCTGGGACAGGGGGCTACTCCGGGGCCAACGTCCTGACTTTC. Its protein product is CASSPGTGGYSGANVLTF.

This clonotype was seen a few times. The chain has TRBV7-2 and TRBJ2-7, with 7 bases lining up with TRBD2. V shed 2 bases, J shed 7 bases, and the junction held 8 bases outside the gene matches. The CDR3 runs 14 residues. The germline V gene has CDR1 SGHTA and CDR2 FQGNSA. The chain's CDR3 is CASSLIAGEWEQYF. CDR3 DNA sequence: TGTGCCAGCAGCTTAATTGCGGGAGAATGGGAGCAGTACTTC. Full variable domain (missing parts from reference TRBV7-2 and TRBJ2-7): GAGVSQSPSNKVTEKGKDVELRCDPISGHTALYWYRQSLGQGLEFLIYFQGNSAPDKSGLPSDRFSAERTGGSVSTLTIQRTQQEDSAVYLCASSLIAGEWEQYFGPGTRLTVT.

This clonotype was seen many times. The chain joins TRBV29-1 to TRBJ1-3; D uncertain. Per the germline V gene, CDR1 is SQVTM and CDR2 is ANQGSEA. V was trimmed by 4 bases and J by 5 bases, leaving 9 bases between them. The CDR3 loop spans 12 amino acids. The CDR3 loop reads CSVVGSRNTIYF. The CDR3 bases are TGCAGCGTTGTAGGGTCCAGAAACACCATATATTTT.

The V gene is TRBV2, the J gene TRBJ1-1; D is undetermined. The CDR3 runs to 15 residues. Germline V gene data show CDR1 as SNHLY and CDR2 as FYNNEI. Trimming left V 10 bases short and J 3 bases short, with 21 bases between. CDR3 in DNA: TGTGCCACCCCCACGGACGAAAAGGGAGACACTGAAGCTTTCTTT. Translation gives CATPTDEKGDTEAFF.

This clonotype was seen a handful of times. CDR3 residues: CSARTGHQMNTEAFF. CDR3 in DNA: TGCAGTGCTAGAACTGGACATCAAATGAACACTGAAGCTTTCTTT. The chain carries TRBV20-1 and TRBJ1-1; a possible D gene is TRBD1 (5 bases). The CDR3 totals 15 residues. Germline V lookup: CDR1 DFQATT, CDR2 SNEGSKA (reference sequence). V dropped 2 bases and J dropped 0 bases, with 13 bases sitting between them.